The clone carrying this T cell receptor beta chain was found once. Its specificity is unknown. Data came from immunoSEQ multiplex PCR; TCRdb stores just in-frame clones and leaves some out. Among over 40,000 clones listed, approximately 86% were seen once. The CDR3 extends over 15 amino acids. In germline, CDR1 is MGHRA, CDR2 YSYEKL. J gave up 3 bases and V 4 bases, and 4 bases lay outside the gene matches. These data originate in a study of OX40 agonist ivuxolimab in advanced cancers. Across the whole study: Treatment received earlier with anti-PD-1, anti-PD-L1 or anti-CTLA-4 agents was allowed, and approximately 44% had some. General study results and limits: People who partly responded at 0.1-3.0 mg/kg had some of the least clonal expansion seen.

The sample was CD4+ or CD8+ T cells sorted from blood, taken in a trial of the OX40 agonist ivuxolimab. The V call is TRBV4-1, the J call TRBJ2-1, with 9 bases that match TRBD2. The clonotype originates from an adult with an advanced solid tumor such as melanoma, head and neck, liver or kidney cancer. CDR3 amino acids: CASSPLSGGYNEQFF. For the CDR3, the DNA is TGCGCCAGCAGCCCCCTTAGCGGGGGCTACAATGAGCAGTTCTTC.